This T cell receptor (beta chain) came from a study of neurological immune-mediated disorders. TCRdb itself ran the 5' RACE reads through MiXCR, one entry per CDR3 protein. The data contain approximately 90,000 distinct CDR3 sequences, around 3.3% of them singletons. This clonotype was found a few times. One base away lies a much larger clone, so this may be a sequencing read error. Deletions cut 2 bases from V and 0 bases from J, with 14 bases between. This CDR3 has 15 residues. Germline V gene data show CDR1 as DFQATT and CDR2 as SNEGSKA (reference sequence). The receptor comes from a woman aged 18 to 35 with multiple sclerosis. The sequencing input was PBMCs. The J gene is TRBJ2-7, the V gene TRBV20-1, with D possibly matching TRBD2 (5 bases). The CDR3 coding sequence is TGCAGTGCTAGATACGGACGAGGGAACTCCTACGAGCAGTACTTC. Protein product: CSARYGRGNSYEQYF.